The next 26 T cell receptor beta chains were all read from a single sample in a study of T cell repertoires in cytomegalovirus infection. Antigens for these TCRs are unknown. TCRdb independently ran MiXCR on the reads; one entry per CDR3 protein. Altogether approximately 100,000 distinct CDR3 sequences are present, approximately 45% being singletons, with the ten largest covering roughly 70%. Sequenced here: CD8+ T cells from cultured PBMCs, sampled from culture after CMV antigen stimulation. The receptors originated from a human donor in good health (CMV status not recorded). Some clones in this sample may be carry-over from other donors' samples.

CDR3 nucleotide sequence: TGCGCCAGCAGCCAAGAATTTGGCTCCTACGAGCAGTACTTC. Translating gives CASSQEFGSYEQYF. The rearrangement joins TRBV4-1 to TRBJ2-7; D not certain. The V and J ends lost 0 bases and 0 bases respectively, with 6 bases between them. CDR1 MGHRA and CDR2 YSYEKL come from the germline V gene. There are 14 residues in the CDR3.

This clonotype has a handful of counts. The chain carries TRBV12-3 or TRBV12-4 and TRBJ1-1; no reliable D call. Trimming removed 2 bases from V and 3 bases from J, with 7 bases in between. The CDR3 consists of 13 residues. The chain's CDR3 is CASSLSWYTEAFF. For the CDR3, the DNA is TGTGCCAGCAGTTTATCCTGGTACACTGAAGCTTTCTTT.

There are a few counts of this clonotype. The rearrangement links TRBV4-1 to TRBJ2-1; D is perhaps TRBD1 (6 bases). Deletions cut 1 base from V and 13 bases from J, with 11 bases between. This CDR3 contains 12 residues. Germline CDR1 and CDR2: MGHRA and YSYEKL. CDR3 in DNA: TGCGCCAGCAGCCAAGCGTCAGGGGATCAGTTCTTC. As protein: CASSQASGDQFF.

This clonotype was observed a handful of times. V and J are TRBV7-2 and TRBJ2-7; no firm D call. CDR3 length: 13 residues. V was shortened by 5 bases and J by 0 bases, with 8 bases between the two germline ends. The V gene's germline CDR1 is SGHTA and CDR2 FQGNSA. For the CDR3, the DNA is TGTGCCAGCAGCCACACCCACTCCTACGAGCAGTACTTC. Translating it yields CASSHTHSYEQYF.

There are many counts of this clonotype. V usage is TRBV12-3 or TRBV12-4 and J usage is TRBJ1-2, with TRBD1 as a possible D gene (5 bases). The germline V and J ends were trimmed by 2 bases and 4 bases, with 17 bases remaining between them. This CDR3 is built from 16 residues. The CDR3 region has the DNA TGTGCCAGCAGTTTAAGTATGAGGGGTTCTACCTATGGCTACACCTTC. It translates to CASSLSMRGSTYGYTF.

The CDR3 nucleotides are TGTGCCAGCAGTTACGAAACTTCAGGGGGTATCACCGGGGAGCTGTTTTTT. Translated, it gives CASSYETSGGITGELFF. This rearrangement joins TRBV6-2 or TRBV6-3 to TRBJ2-2, with 7 bases matching TRBD1. Germline CDR1 reads MNHEY; CDR2 reads SVGEGT. After removal of 2 bases from V and 4 bases from J, the junction contained 10 bases not matched to a gene. The CDR3 sequence is 17 residues long.

This chain uses TRBV12-3 or TRBV12-4 with TRBJ1-2; D is ambiguous. This CDR3 is 13 amino acids long. The germline V and J ends were trimmed by 8 bases and 7 bases, with 17 bases remaining between them. In DNA, the CDR3 is TGTGCCAGCGGGTTAGGGATGTTGTCTGGCTACACCTTC. Translated: CASGLGMLSGYTF.

This clonotype was counted ten times or more. DNA of the CDR3: TGCGCCAGCAGCCAACTTGCGATTAGCAATCAGCCCCAGCATTTT. As protein: CASSQLAISNQPQHF. The gene calls are TRBV4-1 and TRBJ1-5, with D hard to call. The CDR3 is 15 residues long. Trimming left V 2 bases short and J 0 bases short, with 8 bases between. Looked up from germline, CDR1 is MGHRA and CDR2 is YSYEKL.

The genes are TRBV4-1 and TRBJ1-5; 7 nucleotides match TRBD1. CDR3 size: 15 residues. V shed 1 base and J 4 bases; nucleotides not matched to a gene: 4. Germline V gene lookup returns CDR1 MGHRA and CDR2 YSYEKL. CDR3 DNA sequence: TGCGCCAGCAGCCAAGTCGCAGGGGGTAATCAGCCCCAGCATTTT. Translation: CASSQVAGGNQPQHF.

The chain has TRBV7-9 and TRBJ2-7; D not resolved. V was clipped by 5 bases and J by 7 bases, with 12 bases between them. This CDR3 contains 12 residues. Germline CDR1 and CDR2: SEHNR and FQNEAQ (reference sequence). CDR3 DNA: TGTGCCAGCAGCCCTACTTCTTGGGAGCAGTACTTC. Protein product: CASSPTSWEQYF.

This clonotype was counted once. V and J are TRBV11-2 and TRBJ2-7; 11 bases line up with TRBD2. This CDR3 spans 14 amino acids. Germline assignment: CDR1 SGHAT and CDR2 FQNNGV. V lost 5 bases to trimming and J lost 4 bases; unmatched junction nucleotides: 4. In nucleotides, the CDR3 is TGTGCCAGCAGCCATTGGACTAGCGGGTACGAGCAGTACTTC. Its translation: CASSHWTSGYEQYF.

This clonotype was seen repeatedly, ten times or more. This chain connects TRBV7-9 to TRBJ1-1, with D maybe TRBD1 (5 bases). The germline V gene encodes CDR1 SEHNR and CDR2 FQNEAQ (reference sequence). The CDR3 consists of 13 residues. Trimming left V 3 bases short and J 7 bases short, with 12 bases between. The CDR3 DNA follows: TGTGCCAGCAGCTTGGGGGACCAAATTGAAGCTTTCTTT. It is translated as CASSLGDQIEAFF.

V gene TRBV12-5 combines with J gene TRBJ1-1, with a tentative D call TRBD1 (6 bases). The CDR3 spans 14 residues. V was shortened by 2 bases and J by 5 bases, with 12 bases between the two germline ends. Germline CDR1 reads LGHNT; CDR2 reads FRNRAP. CDR3 loop: CASGLPGALTEAFF. In nucleotides, the CDR3 is TGTGCTAGTGGTTTGCCAGGGGCGTTGACTGAAGCTTTCTTT. The complete variable domain, with remaining parts taken from reference TRBV12-5 and TRBJ1-1, reads DARVTQTPRHKVTEMGQEVTMRCQPILGHNTVFWYRQTMMQGLELLAYFRNRAPLDDSGMPKDRFSAEMPDATLATLKIQPSEPRDSAVYFCASGLPGALTEAFFGQGTRLTVV.

This clonotype was seen a few times. The chain recombines TRBV10-3 with TRBJ2-1; D ambiguous. Germline values: CDR1 ENHRY, CDR2 SYGVKD. The CDR3 length is 15 residues. The V end lost 3 bases, the J end lost 6 bases, and 15 bases lay between the germline ends. In DNA, the CDR3 is TGTGCCATCAGTGATTTGGCAACTGGGCGCAATGAGCAGTTCTTC. Protein: CAISDLATGRNEQFF.

A few counts support this clonotype. The chain combines TRBV20-1 with TRBJ1-6, with D tentatively TRBD1 (6 bases). The CDR3 spans 18 residues. Trimming cost V 0 bases and J 0 bases, with 15 bases left between them. CDR1 is DFQATT and CDR2 is SNEGSKA in the germline V gene (reference sequence). The CDR3: CSAREGQPALSYNSPLHF. The CDR3 DNA is TGCAGTGCTAGAGAAGGACAGCCAGCCCTCTCCTATAATTCACCCCTCCACTTT.

The chain combines TRBV4-3 with TRBJ2-4; 13 bases line up with TRBD2. CDR3 length equals 17 residues. Trimming at V came to 5 bases and at J to 6 bases, leaving 10 bases not matched to a gene. Germline V lookup: CDR1 LGHNA, CDR2 YSLEER. The chain's CDR3 is CASSTTGTSGAPNIQYF. CDR3 in DNA: TGCGCCAGCAGCACCACCGGGACTAGCGGGGCCCCAAACATTCAGTACTTC.

This clonotype was counted only a few times. The rearrangement joins TRBV5-1 to TRBJ2-2, with D maybe TRBD2 (6 bases). The V gene lost 8 bases and the J gene lost 1 base, with 18 bases spanning the gap. Germline V gene lookup returns CDR1 SGHRS and CDR2 YFSETQ. There are 16 residues in the CDR3. CDR3 in amino acids: CASLPPGTLNTGELFF. The CDR3, as DNA: TGCGCCAGTTTACCTCCCGGGACTTTGAACACCGGGGAGCTGTTTTTT.

This clonotype was seen only a few times. This sequence joins TRBV7-8 and TRBJ2-7; D possibly corresponds to TRBD1 (5 bases). Trimming took off 0 bases at V and 0 bases at J, with 12 bases between the two ends. The CDR3 runs to 16 residues. The germline V gene has CDR1 SGHVS and CDR2 FQNEAQ. Written as DNA, the CDR3 is TGTGCCAGCAGCTTAGCAGGGGCGATGAGCTCCTACGAGCAGTACTTC. Amino acids: CASSLAGAMSSYEQYF.

This clonotype was recorded once. This sequence joins TRBV2 and TRBJ2-1, with 7 bases aligning to TRBD2. CDR1 and CDR2 from the germline V gene are SNHLY and FYNNEI. CDR3 size: 13 residues. Trimming took 7 bases from V and 3 from J; bases not matched to a gene: 3. The DNA for the CDR3 is TGTGCCAGCACAGGACTAGACTACAATGAGCAGTTCTTC. This encodes CASTGLDYNEQFF.

This clonotype came up once. The chain uses TRBV6-5 and TRBJ2-3; 8 nucleotides line up with TRBD1. The germline V gene encodes CDR1 MNHEY and CDR2 SVGAGI. This CDR3 is built from 15 residues. V shed 2 bases, J shed 2 bases, and the junction held 3 bases outside the gene matches. The CDR3 reads CASSYGTGVTDTQYF. The CDR3, as DNA: TGTGCCAGCAGTTACGGGACAGGCGTCACAGATACGCAGTATTTT.

This clonotype appeared many times. This chain joins TRBV7-2 and TRBJ1-2; D is uncertain. This CDR3 contains 13 residues. Per the germline V gene, CDR1 is SGHTA and CDR2 is FQGNSA. V gave up 5 bases and J gave up 1 base, with 8 bases separating them. The CDR3 loop reads CASSPGLNYGYTF. The CDR3 DNA is TGTGCCAGCAGCCCGGGCCTTAACTATGGCTACACCTTC. Complete variable domain (other parts from reference TRBV7-2 and TRBJ1-2): GAGVSQSPSNKVTEKGKDVELRCDPISGHTALYWYRQSLGQGLEFLIYFQGNSAPDKSGLPSDRFSAERTGGSVSTLTIQRTQQEDSAVYLCASSPGLNYGYTFGSGTRLTVV.

This clonotype was seen a handful of times. The chain carries TRBV7-9 and TRBJ2-7; 12 nucleotides align to TRBD1. In germline, CDR1 is SEHNR, CDR2 FQNEAQ (reference sequence). The V and J ends lost 5 bases and 6 bases, in that order; junction bases with no gene match: 8. The CDR3 is 15 residues long. CDR3 sequence (DNA): TGTGCCAGCAGCCACGAGGGGGACAGGGGGCGCGAGCAGTACTTC. Translated: CASSHEGDRGREQYF.

The chain uses TRBV20-1 and TRBJ2-7; D is perhaps TRBD2 (6 bases). The CDR3 spans 13 residues. V was shortened by 3 bases and J by 4 bases, with 13 bases between the two germline ends. Germline CDR1 and CDR2: DFQATT and SNEGSKA (reference sequence). The CDR3 DNA reads as TGCAGTGCTAGTTTGGCGGGGAGGTACGAGCAGTACTTC. Encoded protein: CSASLAGRYEQYF.

This clonotype was found a few times. The chain is built from TRBV7-9 and TRBJ2-1; unclear D gene. CDR3 length equals 13 residues. The V end was cut by 2 bases, the J end by 8 bases, with 10 bases between. Germline V CDR1 and CDR2: SEHNR, FQNEAQ (reference sequence). CDR3 coding DNA: TGTGCCAGCAGCTTATTTGACGGTGATGAGCAGTTCTTC. It is translated as CASSLFDGDEQFF.

This clonotype was seen a handful of times. CDR3 amino acids: CASSQDQDSPYNEQFF. CDR3 in DNA: TGCGCCAGCAGCCAAGATCAGGACTCCCCGTACAATGAGCAGTTCTTC. The chain combines TRBV4-1 with TRBJ2-1; possible D gene TRBD2, 5 bases. With 0 bases removed from V and 4 bases from J, the gap between germline ends came to 13 bases. The length of the CDR3 is 16 residues. The germline V gene encodes CDR1 MGHRA and CDR2 YSYEKL.

This clonotype was detected once. The chain has TRBV6-5 and TRBJ2-3; D is possibly TRBD1 or TRBD2 (5 bases each). The CDR3 is 13 residues long. Germline CDR1 reads MNHEY; CDR2 reads SVGAGI. V lost 2 bases and J lost 4, with 7 bases in between. CDR3 coding DNA: TGTGCCAGCAGTTACGGGACCGCAGATACGCAGTATTTT. Its protein product is CASSYGTADTQYF.